Each of the 26 T cell receptor beta chains below was sequenced from the same sample in a study of blood T cell repertoires in COVID-19. The protocol was immunoSEQ multiplex PCR, while the TCRdb copy is restricted to in-frame clones and leaves out a portion. In the table there are 200,000 to 250,000 clones, 83% of which are singletons. The material sequenced was PBMCs or T cells enriched from blood (not recorded which). Receptor source: a woman in her thirties or forties who had been exposed to COVID-19.

This clone has only one observation. The V and J genes are TRBV27 and TRBJ2-1; 8 bases fit TRBD2. The V gene end was trimmed by 3 bases and the J gene end by 0 bases; junction bases not matched to a gene: 4. The CDR3 has 16 amino acids. The V gene's germline CDR1 is MNHEY and CDR2 SMNVEV (reference sequence). The CDR3 spells CASSFAGGSSYNEQFF. The CDR3 region has the DNA TGTGCCAGCAGTTTTGCGGGGGGAAGCTCCTACAATGAGCAGTTCTTC.

The gene calls are TRBV5-1 and TRBJ2-3; D is possibly TRBD1 (6 bases). The germline V gene encodes CDR1 SGHRS and CDR2 YFSETQ. Trimming took 3 bases from V and 4 from J, leaving 9 bases between them. This CDR3 region has 13 residues. CDR3 in amino acids: CASSWGPADTQYF. The CDR3 bases are TGCGCCAGCAGCTGGGGGCCAGCAGATACGCAGTATTTT.

Notes on this clone: The junction does not match germline at one end; this may be a read error. The chain recombines TRBV28 with TRBJ1-1; 8 bases are a match to TRBD1. This CDR3 has 14 amino acids. Looked up from germline, CDR1 is MDHEN and CDR2 is SYDVKM. The CDR3 sequence is CASSSPPDRDETFF. The DNA of the CDR3 is TGTGCCAGCAGTTCTCCCCCGGACAGGGATGAAACTTTCTTT.

The V call is TRBV4-1, the J call TRBJ2-7; 7 bases line up with TRBD2. The CDR3 is 16 residues long. J was trimmed by 3 bases and V by 1 base; bases with no gene match: 9. Germline CDR1 reads MGHRA; CDR2 reads YSYEKL. CDR3 sequence: CASSQGSWGEGYEQYF. Here the CDR3 DNA reads TGCGCCAGCAGCCAAGGATCATGGGGGGAGGGCTACGAGCAGTACTTC.

A remark on this clone: A much larger clone lies a single base off, so this may be a read error. V gene TRBV7-3 combines with J gene TRBJ2-2; the match to TRBD1 covers 9 bases. The CDR3 covers 15 residues. The V and J ends lost 5 bases and 4 bases, in that order; junction bases with no gene match: 5. Germline V CDR1 and CDR2: SGHTA, FQGTGA. This chain's CDR3 is CASSLQGASTGELFF. CDR3 in DNA: TGTGCCAGCAGCCTACAGGGGGCGAGCACCGGGGAGCTGTTTTTT.

The chain has TRBV2 and TRBJ1-1; D might be TRBD1 (6 bases). V was trimmed by 6 bases and J by 11 bases, leaving 16 bases between them. Germline loops: CDR1 SNHLY, CDR2 FYNNEI. The length of the CDR3 is 12 residues. This chain's CDR3 is CASRRPGARAFF. CDR3 bases: TGTGCCAGCAGACGCCCAGGGGCGCGGGCTTTCTTT.

This clone was observed a handful of times. The J gene is TRBJ2-1, the V gene TRBV5-1, with a possible D match to TRBD1 (6 bases). V gave up 4 bases and J gave up 4 bases, with 12 bases separating them. Germline V CDR1 and CDR2: SGHRS, YFSETQ. The CDR3 is 14 amino acids. The CDR3 coding sequence is TGCGCCAGCAGCACAGGGTCGGAGTACAATGAGCAGTTCTTC. Its translation: CASSTGSEYNEQFF.

This chain joins TRBV5-4 and TRBJ2-7, with TRBD2 as a possible D gene (6 bases). CDR1 SGHNT and CDR2 YYREEE come from the germline V gene (reference sequence). The CDR3 totals 14 residues. Trimming stripped 0 bases from V and 3 bases from J, with 10 bases between. CDR3 sequence reads: CASSLGQGGYEQYF. In DNA, the CDR3 is TGTGCCAGCAGCTTGGGGCAGGGAGGCTACGAGCAGTACTTC.

The chain has TRBV4-1 and TRBJ1-1; D perhaps matches TRBD1 (6 bases). V lost 3 bases and J lost 7, with 18 bases in between. This CDR3 has 15 residues. CDR1 is MGHRA, CDR2 YSYEKL, per germline. The chain's CDR3 is CASSHPGGGGGEAFF. The CDR3, as DNA: TGCGCCAGCAGCCACCCTGGGGGCGGGGGCGGTGAAGCTTTCTTT.

This chain links TRBV20-1 with TRBJ2-7; the match to TRBD1 covers 7 bases. In germline, CDR1 is DFQATT, CDR2 SNEGSKA (reference sequence). The CDR3 runs to 13 residues. V shed 3 bases and J 1 base; nucleotides not matched to a gene: 3. The CDR3 nucleotides are TGCAGTGCTAGTACAGGGGCGTCCTACGAGCAGTACTTC. Its protein is CSASTGASYEQYF.

The chain has TRBV3-1 (or the pseudogene TRBV3-2) and TRBJ2-5; 8 nucleotides agree with TRBD1. Germline V lookup: CDR1 LGHDT, CDR2 YNNKEL (reference sequence). V shed 1 base and J 1 base; nucleotides not matched to a gene: 5. The CDR3 is 16 amino acids. The CDR3 DNA sequence: TGTGCCAGCAGCCAAGTTAGGACAGGGATCCAAGAGACCCAGTACTTC. Protein sequence: CASSQVRTGIQETQYF.

The chain carries TRBV11-2 and TRBJ1-4, with D possibly TRBD1 on 5 matching bases. V lost 2 bases and J 3 bases, leaving 10 bases between the germline ends. Germline CDR1 is SGHAT and CDR2 is FQNNGV. The CDR3 loop spans 15 amino acids. The CDR3 nucleotides read TGTGCCAGCAGCTTACCAGGGATGGCTAATGAAAAACTGTTTTTT. This gives the protein CASSLPGMANEKLFF.

This chain joins TRBV7-8 and TRBJ1-5; D perhaps matches TRBD1 (6 bases). CDR1 and CDR2 (germline): SGHVS, FQNEAQ. The CDR3 has 16 residues. The germline V and J ends were trimmed by 1 base and 1 base, with 11 bases remaining between them. CDR3 in DNA: TGTGCCAGCAGCTTAGTTGGACAGAGGAGCAATCAGCCCCAGCATTTT. This encodes CASSLVGQRSNQPQHF.

The chain has TRBV28 and TRBJ1-5; D is possibly TRBD1 (6 bases). The CDR3 is 17 residues long. V was shortened by 2 bases and J by 2 bases, with 16 bases between the two germline ends. Germline CDR1 and CDR2: MDHEN and SYDVKM. The CDR3 coding sequence is TGTGCCAGCAGTTTACCTATGGACAGTGCGGGCAATCAGCCCCAGCATTTT. Residues: CASSLPMDSAGNQPQHF. The whole variable domain, remainder taken from reference TRBV28 and TRBJ1-5, is DVKVTQSSRYLVKRTGEKVFLECVQDMDHENMFWYRQDPGLGLRLIYFSYDVKMKEKGDIPEGYSVSREKKERFSLILESASTNQTSMYLCASSLPMDSAGNQPQHFGDGTRLSIL.

The rearrangement joins TRBV27 to TRBJ1-6; D unresolved. The CDR3 runs 15 residues. V lost 3 bases to trimming and J lost 0 bases, with 6 bases between them. CDR1 is MNHEY, CDR2 SMNVEV, per germline (reference sequence). CDR3 sequence: CASSFGGSYNSPLHF. The DNA of the CDR3 is TGTGCCAGCAGTTTTGGAGGCTCCTATAATTCACCCCTCCACTTT.

The chain couples TRBV10-3 to TRBJ1-2; no clear D gene. Germline V gives CDR1 ENHRY, CDR2 SYGVKD. V was trimmed by 2 bases and J by 3 bases, leaving 7 bases between them. The CDR3 is 13 residues long. CDR3 DNA: TGTGCCATCAGTGAGGGCGGAGACTATGGCTACACCTTC. This encodes CAISEGGDYGYTF.

The chain employs TRBV18 and TRBJ2-1, with 9 bases lining up with TRBD1. CDR1 is KGHSH, CDR2 LQKENI, per germline. V shed 8 bases, J shed 5 bases, and the junction held 10 bases outside the gene matches. The CDR3 totals 15 residues. CDR3 loop: CASTSGTGNNNEQFF. The CDR3 DNA sequence: TGTGCCAGCACGTCCGGGACAGGGAATAACAATGAGCAGTTCTTC.

This chain connects TRBV6-5 to TRBJ2-7; 7 bases fit TRBD1. Trimming took 6 bases from V and 0 from J; bases not matched to a gene: 8. CDR1 and CDR2 from the germline V gene are MNHEY and SVGAGI. The CDR3 extends over 15 amino acids. CDR3 bases: TGTGCCAGCAGGGGGGCGACAGGGAACTCCTACGAGCAGTACTTC. Its translation: CASRGATGNSYEQYF.

The chain recombines TRBV19 with TRBJ1-5; D possibly corresponds to TRBD1 (6 bases). CDR3 size: 14 residues. Trimming cost V 5 bases and J 4 bases, with 12 bases left between them. CDR1 is LNHDA, CDR2 SQIVND, per germline (reference sequence). In DNA form, the CDR3 reads TGTGCCAGTAGTCTCGTTCAGGGGAATCAGCCCCAGCATTTT. It encodes CASSLVQGNQPQHF.

This clone was recorded once. The V gene is TRBV18, the J gene TRBJ1-2; TRBD1 might be the D (6 bases). The CDR3 runs to 16 residues. Trimming removed 3 bases at V and 4 bases at J, with 18 bases between. Germline V CDR1 and CDR2: KGHSH, LQKENI. The CDR3 reads CASSPDLGAGGYGYTF. CDR3 bases: TGTGCCAGCTCACCGGATTTGGGGGCCGGAGGCTATGGCTACACCTTC.

The rearrangement links TRBV19 to TRBJ1-1, with 9 positions matching TRBD1. Trimming removed 5 bases from V and 6 bases from J; junction bases left unmatched: 10. The V gene's germline CDR1 is LNHDA and CDR2 SQIVND (reference sequence). The CDR3 covers 15 residues. As DNA, the CDR3 is TGTGCCAGTAGTCCTCGGACAGGGGTTGTGCCTGAAGCTTTCTTT. Residues: CASSPRTGVVPEAFF.

The table lists this clone with a few counts. The chain links TRBV2 to TRBJ1-2; 10 nucleotides agree with TRBD1. Germline V CDR1 and CDR2: SNHLY, FYNNEI. The CDR3 spans 15 residues. Unmatched junction bases numbered 9, after V lost 6 bases and J lost 5 bases. The CDR3, as DNA: TGTGCCAGCAGGACAGGGGGCGACAGGGGTTATGGCTACACCTTC. Protein: CASRTGGDRGYGYTF. The full variable domain, with the rest looked up from reference TRBV2 and TRBJ1-2, is EPEVTQTPSHQVTQMGQEVILRCVPISNHLYFYWYRQILGQKVEFLVSFYNNEISEKSEIFDDQFSVERPDGSNFTLKIRSTKLEDSAMYFCASRTGGDRGYGYTFGSGTRLTVV.

This rearrangement joins TRBV6-5 to TRBJ1-1, with D possibly matching TRBD1 (6 bases). Trimming shortened V by 8 bases and J by 3 bases, and 13 bases separated the two germline ends. Germline V gives CDR1 MNHEY, CDR2 SVGAGI. The CDR3 is 13 amino acids. CDR3 in amino acids: CASPGGGYTEAFF. CDR3 DNA sequence: TGTGCCAGCCCTGGGGGCGGGTACACTGAAGCTTTCTTT.

The chain is built from TRBV6-6 and TRBJ1-2, with a weak D call TRBD1 (6 bases). V shed 7 bases and J shed 7 bases, with 16 bases lying between them. The germline gives CDR1 MNHNY, CDR2 SVGAGI (reference sequence). This CDR3 is 13 amino acids long. CDR3 DNA sequence: TGTGCCAGCATCCTGACAGGAACGCGTGGCTACACCTTC. It codes for CASILTGTRGYTF.

This chain uses TRBV3-1 (or the pseudogene TRBV3-2) with TRBJ2-5, with TRBD2 as a possible D gene (6 bases). Trimming shortened V by 4 bases and J by 10 bases, and 13 bases separated the two germline ends. Per the germline V gene, CDR1 is LGHDT and CDR2 is YNNKEL (reference sequence). The CDR3 length is 12 residues. As DNA, the CDR3 is TGTGCCAGCAGCCCGACGGGAGACGACCAGTACTTC. It encodes CASSPTGDDQYF.

The J gene is TRBJ2-1, the V gene TRBV19; D is unresolved. The CDR3 has 13 residues. V shed 3 bases and J shed 8 bases, with 11 bases lying between them. The germline CDR1 and CDR2 sequences are LNHDA and SQIVND (reference sequence). CDR3 coding DNA: TGTGCCAGTAGTATTGGGCTACCGGATGAGCAGTTCTTC. The encoded protein is CASSIGLPDEQFF.